This T cell receptor (beta chain) was profiled in a study of T-cell memory formation after mild COVID-19. Broader study findings: Certain responding clones were present in pre-infection memory, suggesting participation of cross-reactive memory. Later expanders leaned CD4+, whereas day 15 to 85 contracting clones were balanced CD4/CD8.

In the case of this clonotype: The antigen is not known.

The CDR3 length is 13 residues. V shed 6 bases and J shed 6 bases, with 17 bases lying between them. Germline CDR1 DFQATT, CDR2 SNEGSKA (reference sequence). TCRdb used MiXCR to reprocess the 5' RACE reads, holding one entry per CDR3 protein. This table has around 310,000 distinct CDR3 sequences, 15% to 20% appearing once. Source material: PBMCs or a T cell subset sorted from them (not recorded which). This TCR derives from a man aged 18 to 35 who had mild COVID-19 (a few samples of this study predate the infection). Cell type and time point are not known. The chain joins TRBV20-1 to TRBJ1-1; D remains ambiguous. Here the CDR3 DNA reads TGCAGTGCAAGACAACCCCTCGACGCTGAAGCTTTCTTT. Protein sequence: CSARQPLDAEAFF.